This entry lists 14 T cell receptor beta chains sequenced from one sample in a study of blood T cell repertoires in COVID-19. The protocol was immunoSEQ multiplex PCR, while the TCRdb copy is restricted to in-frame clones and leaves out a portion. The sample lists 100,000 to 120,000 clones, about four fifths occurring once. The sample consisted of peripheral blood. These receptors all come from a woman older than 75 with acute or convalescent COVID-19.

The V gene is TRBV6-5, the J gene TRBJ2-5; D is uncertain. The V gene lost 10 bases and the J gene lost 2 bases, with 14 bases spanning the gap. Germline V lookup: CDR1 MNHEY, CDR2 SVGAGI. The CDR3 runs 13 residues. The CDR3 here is CATRAWVQETQYF. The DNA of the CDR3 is TGTGCCACCCGAGCGTGGGTTCAAGAGACCCAGTACTTC.

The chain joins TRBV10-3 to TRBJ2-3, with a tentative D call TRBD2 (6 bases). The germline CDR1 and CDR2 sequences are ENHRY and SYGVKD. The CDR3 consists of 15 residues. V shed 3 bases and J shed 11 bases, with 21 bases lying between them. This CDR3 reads CAISELDEGGRGQYF. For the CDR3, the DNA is TGTGCCATCAGTGAACTTGATGAGGGAGGCCGAGGGCAGTATTTT.

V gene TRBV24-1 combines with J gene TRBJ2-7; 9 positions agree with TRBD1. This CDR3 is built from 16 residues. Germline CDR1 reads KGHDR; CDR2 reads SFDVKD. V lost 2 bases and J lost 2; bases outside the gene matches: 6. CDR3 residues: CATSDSPGQGPYEQYF. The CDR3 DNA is TGTGCCACCAGTGATTCCCCGGGACAGGGACCCTACGAGCAGTACTTC.

The CDR3 region has the DNA TGTGCCAGTAGTATAGGAGGCCCGGGAATATACGAGCAGTACTTC. It codes for CASSIGGPGIYEQYF. This rearrangement joins TRBV19 to TRBJ2-7, with D maybe TRBD2 (5 bases). V lost 1 base and J 4 bases, leaving 14 bases between the germline ends. Germline V gene data show CDR1 as LNHDA and CDR2 as SQIVND (reference sequence). This CDR3 spans 15 amino acids. Full variable domain (outside the CDR3, taken from reference TRBV19 and TRBJ2-7): DGGITQSPKYLFRKEGQNVTLSCEQNLNHDAMYWYRQDPGQGLRLIYYSQIVNDFQKGDIAEGYSVSREKKESFPLTVTSAQKNPTAFYLCASSIGGPGIYEQYFGPGTRLTVT.

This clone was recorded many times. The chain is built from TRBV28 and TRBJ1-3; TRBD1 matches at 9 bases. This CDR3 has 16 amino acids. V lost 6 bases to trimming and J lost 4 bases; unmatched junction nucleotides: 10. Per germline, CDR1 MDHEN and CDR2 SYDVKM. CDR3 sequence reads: CASRGGGTGTGNTIYF. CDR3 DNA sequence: TGTGCCAGCAGGGGCGGAGGGACAGGGACCGGAAACACCATATATTTT.

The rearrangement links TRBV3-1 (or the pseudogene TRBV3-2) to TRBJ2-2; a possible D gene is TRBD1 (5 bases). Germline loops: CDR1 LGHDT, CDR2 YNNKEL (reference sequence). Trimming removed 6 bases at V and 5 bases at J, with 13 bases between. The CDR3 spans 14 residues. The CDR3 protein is CASRRHGATGELFF. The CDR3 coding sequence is TGTGCCAGCAGACGACATGGGGCTACCGGGGAGCTGTTTTTT.

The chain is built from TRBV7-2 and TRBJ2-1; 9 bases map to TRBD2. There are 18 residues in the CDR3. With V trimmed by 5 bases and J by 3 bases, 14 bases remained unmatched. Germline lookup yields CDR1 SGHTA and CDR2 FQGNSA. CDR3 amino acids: CASSPSRRREGHYNEQFF. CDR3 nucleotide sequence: TGTGCCAGCAGCCCCTCAAGGCGGCGGGAGGGCCACTACAATGAGCAGTTCTTC.

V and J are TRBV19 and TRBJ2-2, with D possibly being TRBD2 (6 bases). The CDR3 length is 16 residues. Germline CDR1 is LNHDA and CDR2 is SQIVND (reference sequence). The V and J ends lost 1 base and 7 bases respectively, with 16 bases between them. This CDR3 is CASSIGPVRRDGELFF. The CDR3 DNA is TGTGCCAGTAGTATAGGCCCCGTGAGGCGGGACGGGGAGCTGTTTTTT.

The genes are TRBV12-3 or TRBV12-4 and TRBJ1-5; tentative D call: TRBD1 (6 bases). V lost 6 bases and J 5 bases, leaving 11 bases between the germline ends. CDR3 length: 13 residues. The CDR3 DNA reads TGTGCCAGCAGCCCACAGGGAGATCAGCCCCAGCATTTT. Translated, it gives CASSPQGDQPQHF.

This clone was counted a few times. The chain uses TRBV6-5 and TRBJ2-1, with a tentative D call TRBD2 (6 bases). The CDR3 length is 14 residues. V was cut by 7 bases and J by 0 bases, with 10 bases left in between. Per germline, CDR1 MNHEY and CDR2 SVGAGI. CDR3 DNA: TGTGCCAGCACTCCGGGAGCCTCCTACAATGAGCAGTTCTTC. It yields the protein CASTPGASYNEQFF.

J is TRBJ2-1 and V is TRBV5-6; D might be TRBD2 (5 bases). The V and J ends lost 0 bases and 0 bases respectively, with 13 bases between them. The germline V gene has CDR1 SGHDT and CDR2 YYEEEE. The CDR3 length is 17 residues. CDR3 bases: TGTGCCAGCAGCTTGGTGGCTAGCCCAAGCTCCTACAATGAGCAGTTCTTC. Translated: CASSLVASPSSYNEQFF. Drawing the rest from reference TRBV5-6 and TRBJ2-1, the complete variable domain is DAGVTQSPTHLIKTRGQQVTLRCSPKSGHDTVSWYQQALGQGPQFIFQYYEEEERQRGNFPDRFSGHQFPNYSSELNVNALLLGDSALYLCASSLVASPSSYNEQFFGPGTRLTVL.

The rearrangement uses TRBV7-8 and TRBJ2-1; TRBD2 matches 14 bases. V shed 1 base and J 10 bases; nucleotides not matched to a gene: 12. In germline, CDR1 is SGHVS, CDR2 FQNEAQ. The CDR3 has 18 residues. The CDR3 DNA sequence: TGTGCCAGCAGCTTAGAGGAGGGACTAGCGGGAGTAAGGTGGGAGCAGTTCTTC. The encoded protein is CASSLEEGLAGVRWEQFF.

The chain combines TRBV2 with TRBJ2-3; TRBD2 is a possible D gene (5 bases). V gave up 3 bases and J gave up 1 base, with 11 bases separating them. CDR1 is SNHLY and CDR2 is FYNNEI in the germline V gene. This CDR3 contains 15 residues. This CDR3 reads CASSDASGGTDTQYF. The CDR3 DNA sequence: TGTGCCAGCAGTGATGCCAGCGGCGGCACAGATACGCAGTATTTT.

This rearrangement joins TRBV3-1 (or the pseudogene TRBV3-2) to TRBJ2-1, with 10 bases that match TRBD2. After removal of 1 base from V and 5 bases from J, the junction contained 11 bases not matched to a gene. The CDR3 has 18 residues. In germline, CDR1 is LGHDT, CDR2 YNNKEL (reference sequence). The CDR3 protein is CASSQGKTGTSANNEQFF. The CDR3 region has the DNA TGTGCCAGCAGCCAAGGGAAGACCGGGACTAGCGCTAACAATGAGCAGTTCTTC.